The clone carrying this T cell receptor (beta chain) was counted at least ten times. The data were obtained in a study of T-cell reconstitution after alpha-beta-depleted transplantation in children. V was shortened by 6 bases and J by 7 bases, with 7 bases between the two germline ends. The CDR3 is 11 residues long. Unique molecular identifiers were built into the TCRbeta library. TCRdb reprocessed the PCR reads via MiXCR and lists one record per CDR3 protein. The profile shows around 300,000 distinct CDR3 sequences, around 10% of them singletons. V usage is TRBV12-3 or TRBV12-4 and J usage is TRBJ2-1; TRBD2 is a possible D gene (5 bases). The sequencing used PBMCs, collected before TCRalphabeta/CD19-depleted stem cell transplant. The receptor comes from a boy under three years old with acute myeloid leukemia, due to receive a stem cell transplant. CDR3 nucleotides: TGTGCCAGCAGCGGGAATAATGAGCAGTTCTTC. Translating gives CASSGNNEQFF.